Following are 25 T cell receptor beta chains from one sample sequenced in a study of blood T cell repertoires in COVID-19. TCRdb's copy holds only in-frame clones and misses some; the assay was immunoSEQ multiplex PCR. The sample shows over 150,000 clones, roughly 78% of them seen only once. The sample taken for sequencing was peripheral blood. The receptors come from a man at least 80 years old with acute or convalescent COVID-19.

The rearrangement uses TRBV2 and TRBJ1-6; 9 nucleotides align to TRBD1. Losses at the gene ends were 4 bases for V and 10 bases for J; bases not matched to a gene: 2. The CDR3 extends over 13 amino acids. Looked up from germline, CDR1 is SNHLY and CDR2 is FYNNEI. The CDR3 nucleotides read TGTGCCAGCAGTGGACAGGGGGAATCACCCCTCCACTTT. Protein sequence: CASSGQGESPLHF.

The chain employs TRBV5-4 and TRBJ2-3; 8 bases fit TRBD1. Germline V gene lookup returns CDR1 SGHNT and CDR2 YYREEE (reference sequence). V trimming: 4 bases; J trimming: 1 base; junction bases outside the gene matches: 8. The CDR3 is 16 amino acids. The CDR3 DNA reads TGTGCCAGCAGCCGAGCCCAGGGGGCCCGCACAGATACGCAGTATTTT. This gives the protein CASSRAQGARTDTQYF.

The chain uses TRBV7-2 and TRBJ2-3; D is unclear. CDR1 is SGHTA and CDR2 is FQGNSA in the germline V gene. The CDR3 runs 13 residues. Trimming pared 5 bases from V and 3 bases from J, leaving 9 bases between. CDR3 protein: CASSLDSTDTQYF. CDR3 DNA: TGTGCCAGCAGCCTAGACTCAACAGATACGCAGTATTTT.

This chain connects TRBV28 to TRBJ1-5, with 7 positions matching TRBD1. The V and J ends lost 4 bases and 3 bases, in that order; junction bases with no gene match: 15. The CDR3 spans 18 residues. The germline V gene has CDR1 MDHEN and CDR2 SYDVKM. The CDR3 sequence is CASSSLIPRDRYNQPQHF. The CDR3 DNA sequence: TGTGCCAGCAGTTCCCTGATACCCCGGGACAGATACAATCAGCCCCAGCATTTT.

The rearrangement uses TRBV7-2 and TRBJ1-1; the match to TRBD1 covers 9 bases. The ends lost 5 bases at V and 11 bases at J; junction bases unmatched: 9. The CDR3 has 13 amino acids. Germline assignment: CDR1 SGHTA and CDR2 FQGNSA. CDR3 bases: TGTGCCAGCAGCACAGGGACAGGGAAGCTCGCTTTCTTT. Amino acids: CASSTGTGKLAFF.

The genes are TRBV5-1 and TRBJ1-1; 9 nucleotides line up with TRBD1. After removal of 0 bases from V and 2 bases from J, the junction contained 5 bases not matched to a gene. The V gene's germline CDR1 is SGHRS and CDR2 YFSETQ. The CDR3 runs to 16 residues. The CDR3 sequence is CASSLEGTGSNTEAFF. In nucleotides, the CDR3 is TGCGCCAGCAGCTTGGAGGGGACAGGGTCTAACACTGAAGCTTTCTTT.

This clone was seen a few times. V and J are TRBV5-5 and TRBJ1-6, with TRBD1 matching 7 bases. The CDR3 totals 16 residues. V lost 2 bases, J lost 10 bases, and 12 bases stayed unmatched. In germline, CDR1 is SGHKS, CDR2 YYEKEE (reference sequence). CDR3 nucleotides: TGTGCCAGCAGCTTAGGGGGGCCGCAGGGGGGATCACCCCTCCACTTT. Residues: CASSLGGPQGGSPLHF. The whole variable domain, remainder taken from reference TRBV5-5 and TRBJ1-6, is DAGVTQSPTHLIKTRGQQVTLRCSPISGHKSVSWYQQVLGQGPQFIFQYYEKEERGRGNFPDRFSARQFPNYSSELNVNALLLGDSALYLCASSLGGPQGGSPLHFGNGTRLTVT.

The chain has TRBV3-1 (or the pseudogene TRBV3-2) and TRBJ1-1, with D perhaps TRBD1 (5 bases). CDR3 length: 14 residues. Trimming removed 1 base at V and 1 base at J, with 7 bases between. CDR1 and CDR2 (germline): LGHDT, YNNKEL (reference sequence). CDR3 sequence reads: CASSQGRGNTEAFF. CDR3 in DNA: TGTGCCAGCAGCCAAGGGAGGGGGAACACTGAAGCTTTCTTT.

This rearrangement joins TRBV27 to TRBJ1-5; 10 positions agree with TRBD1. With 6 bases clipped from V and 4 bases from J, the junction kept 6 bases outside the gene matches. The CDR3 sequence is 15 residues long. Looked up from germline, CDR1 is MNHEY and CDR2 is SMNVEV (reference sequence). CDR3 DNA sequence: TGTGCCAGCAGCCTGACAGGGGGCGGGAATCAGCCCCAGCATTTT. This translates into CASSLTGGGNQPQHF.

The rearrangement uses TRBV6-6 and TRBJ2-3; 8 bases are shared with TRBD2. Unmatched junction bases numbered 10, after V lost 8 bases and J lost 3 bases. The CDR3 contains 15 residues. The germline V gene has CDR1 MNHNY and CDR2 SVGAGI (reference sequence). The CDR3, as DNA: TGTGCCAGCCATAACTCAGGCGGGGGGACAGATACGCAGTATTTT. Amino acids: CASHNSGGGTDTQYF.

The J gene is TRBJ1-5, the V gene TRBV6-5, with a tentative D call TRBD1 (5 bases). Trimming stripped 7 bases from V and 4 bases from J, with 11 bases between. This CDR3 comprises 13 residues. The V gene's germline CDR1 is MNHEY and CDR2 SVGAGI. CDR3 nucleotides: TGTGCCAGCACTGGGCAGGGAAATCAGCCCCAGCATTTT. Its translation is CASTGQGNQPQHF.

The gene calls are TRBV7-8 and TRBJ1-6, with 11 bases aligning to TRBD1. Germline CDR1 is SGHVS and CDR2 is FQNEAQ. The CDR3 sequence is 17 residues long. V shed 3 bases, J shed 10 bases, and the junction held 11 bases outside the gene matches. CDR3 in amino acids: CASSLATGQGVSSPLHF. DNA for the CDR3: TGTGCCAGCAGCTTGGCCACGGGACAGGGGGTCTCATCACCCCTCCACTTT. The variable domain in full, completed from reference TRBV7-8 and TRBJ1-6, reads GAGVSQSPRYKVAKRGQDVALRCDPISGHVSLFWYQQALGQGPEFLTYFQNEAQLDKSGLPSDRFFAERPEGSVSTLKIQRTQQEDSAVYLCASSLATGQGVSSPLHFGNGTRLTVT.

The DNA of the CDR3 is TGTGCCACCAGTGATTTCGGCGGGGGCAGCTCCTACGAGCAGTACTTC. This encodes CATSDFGGGSSYEQYF. This chain links TRBV24-1 with TRBJ2-7; tentative D call: TRBD2 (7 bases). Trimming shortened V by 1 base and J by 0 bases, and 12 bases separated the two germline ends. Looked up from germline, CDR1 is KGHDR and CDR2 is SFDVKD. This CDR3 spans 16 amino acids.

CDR3 region: CASSPGLAIYEQYF. For the CDR3, the DNA is TGTGCCAGTAGTCCGGGACTAGCAATTTACGAGCAGTACTTC. The rearrangement joins TRBV19 to TRBJ2-7; 9 bases fit TRBD2. CDR3 size: 14 residues. The V segment lost 5 bases and the J segment 4 bases; nucleotides outside the gene matches: 6. Germline CDR1 LNHDA, CDR2 SQIVND (reference sequence).

This CDR3 is CASSSGTGSNYGYTF. CDR3 DNA sequence: TGTGCCAGCAGCTCCGGGACAGGGTCTAACTATGGCTACACCTTC. V usage is TRBV5-4 and J usage is TRBJ1-2; TRBD1 matches 9 bases. Germline-derived CDR1 and CDR2 are SGHNT and YYREEE (reference sequence). The V and J ends lost 3 bases and 0 bases, in that order; junction bases with no gene match: 3. The CDR3 covers 15 residues.

The V gene is TRBV21-1, the J gene TRBJ1-4; the table's D call TRBD1 went unverified against the DNA. TRBV21-1 is termed a pseudogene. This CDR3 has 15 amino acids. In nucleotides, the CDR3 is TGTGCCAGCAGCAAACAGGGACAGGGTAAGGAAAAACTGTTTTTT. Its translation is CASSKQGQGKEKLFF.

This clone was recorded a few times. The chain couples TRBV6-1 to TRBJ2-5, with D possibly TRBD2 on 7 matching bases. Trimming left V 5 bases short and J 5 bases short, with 18 bases between. CDR1 MNHNS and CDR2 SASEGT come from the germline V gene. The CDR3 is 15 amino acids. CDR3 DNA: TGTGCCAGCAGTCGCAACAGGGAGGGGAGTGAGACCCAGTACTTC. Amino acid sequence: CASSRNREGSETQYF.

The CDR3 protein is CASSSTPGQPRTESYGYTF. Written as DNA, the CDR3 is TGTGCCAGCAGCTCCACCCCGGGACAGCCCCGAACTGAGTCGTATGGCTACACCTTC. The chain couples TRBV7-9 to TRBJ1-2; the match to TRBD1 covers 7 bases. The CDR3 extends over 19 amino acids. V gave up 4 bases and J gave up 5 bases; unmatched junction bases: 22. The V gene's germline CDR1 is SEHNR and CDR2 FQNEAQ (reference sequence).

The chain recombines TRBV9 with TRBJ1-6; D gene uncertain. The CDR3 is 16 amino acids. CDR1 is SGDLS, CDR2 YYNGEE, per germline. Deletions cut 0 bases from V and 0 bases from J, with 7 bases between. CDR3 coding DNA: TGTGCCAGCAGCGTAGCTCCTAGCTCCTATAATTCACCCCTCCACTTT. This codes for CASSVAPSSYNSPLHF. Full variable domain (outside the CDR3, taken from reference TRBV9 and TRBJ1-6): DSGVTQTPKHLITATGQRVTLRCSPRSGDLSVYWYQQSLDQGLQFLIQYYNGEERAKGNILERFSAQQFPDLHSELNLSSLELGDSALYFCASSVAPSSYNSPLHFGNGTRLTVT.

The chain recombines TRBV7-2 with TRBJ2-3; 10 bases agree with TRBD2. Unmatched junction bases numbered 11, after V lost 4 bases and J lost 1 base. The germline gives CDR1 SGHTA, CDR2 FQGNSA. The CDR3 consists of 18 residues. The CDR3 DNA is TGTGCCAGCAGCTACCCTATAGCGGGGGGCGGAGGCACAGATACGCAGTATTTT. It encodes CASSYPIAGGGGTDTQYF.

This chain connects TRBV5-1 to TRBJ2-1; TRBD2 matches at 9 bases. Unmatched junction bases numbered 11, after V lost 3 bases and J lost 4 bases. This CDR3 spans 17 amino acids. The V gene's germline CDR1 is SGHRS and CDR2 YFSETQ. CDR3 bases: TGCGCCAGCAGCTATTATAGCGGGGGACACCGATACAATGAGCAGTTCTTC. This gives the protein CASSYYSGGHRYNEQFF. Combining the CDR3 with reference TRBV5-1 and TRBJ2-1 gives the whole variable domain KAGVTQTPRYLIKTRGQQVTLSCSPISGHRSVSWYQQTPGQGLQFLFEYFSETQRNKGNFPGRFSGRQFSNSRSEMNVSTLELGDSALYLCASSYYSGGHRYNEQFFGPGTRLTVL.

The rearrangement joins TRBV4-2 to TRBJ1-6; TRBD1 agrees at 9 bases. The junction had 5 bases not matched to a gene; V was cut back by 1 base and J by 7 bases. CDR3 length: 16 amino acids. CDR1 and CDR2 (germline): LGHNA, YNFKEQ. CDR3 amino acids: CASSQASGQGNSPLHF. CDR3 nucleotide sequence: TGTGCCAGCAGCCAAGCCTCAGGACAGGGGAATTCACCCCTCCACTTT.

V and J are TRBV3-1 (or the pseudogene TRBV3-2) and TRBJ2-5; TRBD2 matches at 14 bases. Trimming at V came to 1 base and at J to 3 bases, leaving 1 base not matched to a gene. CDR1 and CDR2 from the germline V gene are LGHDT and YNNKEL (reference sequence). There are 16 residues in the CDR3. The CDR3 DNA follows: TGTGCCAGCAGCCAAGGACTAGCGGGGGGGGAAGAGACCCAGTACTTC. Translation: CASSQGLAGGEETQYF.

The table lists this clone with a count of one. This rearrangement joins TRBV6-5 to TRBJ1-1; D uncertain. The V gene's germline CDR1 is MNHEY and CDR2 SVGAGI. The germline V and J ends were trimmed by 1 base and 0 bases, with 9 bases remaining between them. The CDR3 has 15 amino acids. The CDR3 spells CASSYWADMNTEAFF. Here the CDR3 DNA reads TGTGCCAGCAGTTACTGGGCAGATATGAACACTGAAGCTTTCTTT.

This clone was counted only a few times. The V and J genes are TRBV4-2 and TRBJ1-2; 7 nucleotides line up with TRBD1. CDR3 length: 15 amino acids. V was pared by 0 bases and J by 7 bases, with 8 bases of the junction left unmatched. Germline CDR1 reads LGHNA; CDR2 reads YNFKEQ. The CDR3 DNA is TGTGCCAGCAGCCAAGAGTCGACAGGGACGGTTGGCTACACCTTC. It is translated as CASSQESTGTVGYTF.